Reported below is one T cell receptor beta chain. The antigen is unknown. The data derive from a study of T cell clonotyping in hematopoietic cell transplantation. Germline V lookup: CDR1 WSHSY, CDR2 SAAADI. V was trimmed by 2 bases and J by 1 base, leaving 6 bases between them. The CDR3 sequence is 14 residues long. Study results and limitations: Graft donor and pretransplant recipient Inverse Simpson Index values predicted broader posttransplant TCR diversity.

Profiling relied on immunoSEQ multiplex PCR, and the TCRdb table lists in-frame clones only, not all of them. Of about 4,400 clones in the sample, 55% to 75% were seen once. This receptor was taken from a male patient between 60 and 69 years old who had an allogeneic stem cell transplant, so the T cells may come from the graft donor. Some clones in this sample may be carry-over from other donors' samples. The chain employs TRBV10-2 and TRBJ1-5; no firm D call. The sequences come from PBMCs, collected 100 days after allogeneic stem cell transplant. This chain's CDR3 is CASSETDSNQPQHF. In nucleotides, the CDR3 is TGCGCCAGCAGTGAGACGGACAGCAATCAGCCCCAGCATTTT.